This TCR beta chain stems from a study of immune evolution from preneoplasia to lung adenocarcinoma. Study results and caveats: From normal lung to invasive adenocarcinoma, top clone frequencies appeared to decrease. Clonality was highest in normal lung, lower in later-stage lesions apparently.

This clone was recorded once. Its antigen remains unknown. H&E slides confirmed each diagnosis, reviewed by two pathologists independently. The table came from immunoSEQ multiplex PCR; TCRdb's copy has only in-frame clones and leaves some out. The profile shows 5,000 or so clones, around four fifths of them singletons. The germline gives CDR1 SGHVS, CDR2 FQNEAQ. V gave up 4 bases and J gave up 5 bases; unmatched junction bases: 6. This CDR3 is 15 amino acids long. The chain recombines TRBV7-8 with TRBJ1-5, with 9 bases identical to TRBD1. This sequence was found in a donor of 70 years or more with lung adenocarcinoma. Sequencing used FFPE adjacent normal lung tissue. Here the CDR3 DNA reads TGTGCCAGCAGCTCATCGACAGGGGGGTATCAGCCCCAGCATTTT. It specifies CASSSSTGGYQPQHF.